This T cell receptor beta chain comes out of a study of cytomegalovirus exposure and HLA in healthy donors. The germline CDR1 and CDR2 sequences are LNHNV and YYDKDF (reference sequence). The germline V and J ends were trimmed by 0 bases and 3 bases, with 5 bases remaining between them. The CDR3 loop spans 13 amino acids. Use of 60 Vbeta and 13 Jbeta primers characterized the PCR. Method: immunoSEQ multiplex PCR; TCRdb's copy keeps in-frame clones and lacks some. Its listing shows some 200,000 clones. V and J are TRBV15 and TRBJ2-5; no clear D. The sequenced sample was PBMCs. The source of this sequence is a woman aged 18-35 years in good health and CMV-seropositive. CDR3 amino acids: CATSRDLEETQYF. The CDR3 DNA sequence: TGTGCCACCAGCAGAGACCTAGAAGAGACCCAGTACTTC.